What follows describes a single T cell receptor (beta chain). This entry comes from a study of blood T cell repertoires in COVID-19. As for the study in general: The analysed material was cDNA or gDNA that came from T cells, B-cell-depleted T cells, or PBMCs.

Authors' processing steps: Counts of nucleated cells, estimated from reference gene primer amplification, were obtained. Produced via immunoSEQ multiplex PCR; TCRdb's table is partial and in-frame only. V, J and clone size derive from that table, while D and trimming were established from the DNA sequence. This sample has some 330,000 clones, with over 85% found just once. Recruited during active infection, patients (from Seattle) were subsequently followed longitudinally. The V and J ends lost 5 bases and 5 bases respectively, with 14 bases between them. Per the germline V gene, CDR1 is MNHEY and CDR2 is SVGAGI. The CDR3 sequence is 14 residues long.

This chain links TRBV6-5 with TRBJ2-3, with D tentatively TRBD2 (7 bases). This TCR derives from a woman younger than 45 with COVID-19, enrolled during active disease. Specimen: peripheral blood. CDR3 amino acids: CASSRGGRGDTQYF. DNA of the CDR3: TGTGCCAGCAGTAGGGGGGGCCGGGGAGATACGCAGTATTTT.